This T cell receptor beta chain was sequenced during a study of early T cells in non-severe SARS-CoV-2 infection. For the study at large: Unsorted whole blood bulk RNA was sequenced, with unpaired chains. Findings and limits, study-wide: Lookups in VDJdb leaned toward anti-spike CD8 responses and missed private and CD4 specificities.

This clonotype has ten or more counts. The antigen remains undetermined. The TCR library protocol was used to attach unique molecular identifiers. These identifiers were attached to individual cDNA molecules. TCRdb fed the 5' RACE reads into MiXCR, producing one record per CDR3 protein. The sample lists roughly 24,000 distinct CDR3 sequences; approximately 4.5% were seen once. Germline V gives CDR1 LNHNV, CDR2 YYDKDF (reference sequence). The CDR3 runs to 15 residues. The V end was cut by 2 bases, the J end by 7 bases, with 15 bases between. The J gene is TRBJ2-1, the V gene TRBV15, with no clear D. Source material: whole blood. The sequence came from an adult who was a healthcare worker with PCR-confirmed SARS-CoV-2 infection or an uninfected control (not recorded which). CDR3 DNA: TGTGCCACCAGCAGATTCACTAAAGAGCTAAATGAGCAGTTCTTC. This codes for CATSRFTKELNEQFF.